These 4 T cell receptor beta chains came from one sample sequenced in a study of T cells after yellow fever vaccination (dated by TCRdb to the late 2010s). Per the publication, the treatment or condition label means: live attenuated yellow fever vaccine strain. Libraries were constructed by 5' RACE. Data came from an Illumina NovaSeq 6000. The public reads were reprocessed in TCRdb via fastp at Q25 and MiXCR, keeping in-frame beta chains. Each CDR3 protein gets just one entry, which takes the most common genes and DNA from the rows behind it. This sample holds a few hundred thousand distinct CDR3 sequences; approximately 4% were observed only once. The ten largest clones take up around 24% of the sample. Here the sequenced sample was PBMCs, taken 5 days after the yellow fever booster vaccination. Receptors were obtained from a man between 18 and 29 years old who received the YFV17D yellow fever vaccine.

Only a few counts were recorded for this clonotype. CDR3 bases: TGTGCCAGCAGCCAGTCCCTCTACAATGAGCAGTTCTTC. It encodes CASSQSLYNEQFF. The chain combines TRBV6-1 with TRBJ2-1; D gene unclear. The CDR3 has 13 amino acids. The germline V gene encodes CDR1 MNHNS and CDR2 SASEGT. V dropped 6 bases and J dropped 3 bases, with 9 bases sitting between them.

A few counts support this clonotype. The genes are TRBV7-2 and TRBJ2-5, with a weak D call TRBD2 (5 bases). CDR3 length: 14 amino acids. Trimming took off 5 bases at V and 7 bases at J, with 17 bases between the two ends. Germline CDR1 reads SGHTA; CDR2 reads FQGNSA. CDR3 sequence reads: CASSGPGEWGTQYF. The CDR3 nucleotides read TGTGCCAGCAGCGGACCCGGGGAATGGGGGACCCAGTACTTC.

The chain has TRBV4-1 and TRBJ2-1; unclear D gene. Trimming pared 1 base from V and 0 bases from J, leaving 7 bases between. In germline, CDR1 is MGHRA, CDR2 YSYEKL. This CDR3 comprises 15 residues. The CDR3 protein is CASSQVGDSYNEQFF. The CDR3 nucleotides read TGCGCCAGCAGCCAAGTTGGGGACTCCTACAATGAGCAGTTCTTC.

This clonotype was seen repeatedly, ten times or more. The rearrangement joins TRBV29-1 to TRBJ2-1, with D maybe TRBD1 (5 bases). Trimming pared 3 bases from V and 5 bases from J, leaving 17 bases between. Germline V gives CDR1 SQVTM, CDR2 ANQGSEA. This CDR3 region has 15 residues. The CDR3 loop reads CSVEGDRQPNNEQFF. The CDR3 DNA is TGCAGCGTTGAGGGCGACAGACAGCCTAACAATGAGCAGTTCTTC.